The rows below give T cell receptor beta chains drawn from one sample of a study of cytomegalovirus exposure and HLA in healthy donors. Using immunoSEQ multiplex PCR, the repertoire was profiled, and TCRdb retains in-frame clones only, with some absent. Of fewer than 200,000 clones in the sample, 75% to 90% were seen once. The sample was PBMCs. These receptor sequences come from a boy between 2 and 10 years old in good health and CMV-seronegative. The CDR3 runs from the conserved cysteine through the conserved F or W. D genes are given only for firm matches. Part of the rows lack a size; the others show once, few, many or a class for expanded clones.

v_call: TRBV15; clone_size: .; d_call: .; j_call: TRBJ2-5; cdr3_aa: CATSRASRETQYF; cdr3_nt: TGTGCCACCAGCCGAGCGTCTAGGGAGACCCAGTACTTC
v_call: TRBV27; clone_size: .; d_call: .; j_call: TRBJ2-1; cdr3_aa: CASSLFRGFPYNEQFF; cdr3_nt: TGTGCCAGCAGTTTATTTCGGGGTTTCCCCTACAATGAGCAGTTCTTC
v_call: TRBV7-6; clone_size: .; d_call: TRBD2; j_call: TRBJ2-5; cdr3_aa: CASSLGLTSGGAETQYF; cdr3_nt: TGTGCCAGCAGCTTAGGCTTGACTAGCGGGGGGGCAGAGACCCAGTACTTC
v_call: TRBV4-1; clone_size: .; d_call: TRBD2; j_call: TRBJ2-7; cdr3_aa: CASSGRTSGYEQYF; cdr3_nt: TGCGCCAGCAGCGGACGGACTAGCGGCTACGAGCAGTACTTC
v_call: TRBV19; clone_size: .; d_call: .; j_call: TRBJ2-1; cdr3_aa: CASTAWGTYNEQFF; cdr3_nt: TGTGCCAGTACCGCGTGGGGGACATACAATGAGCAGTTCTTC
v_call: TRBV9; clone_size: .; d_call: TRBD2; j_call: TRBJ2-1; cdr3_aa: CASSVTSGGSWSYNEQFF; cdr3_nt: TGTGCCAGCAGCGTCACTAGCGGGGGGTCTTGGAGCTACAATGAGCAGTTCTTC
v_call: TRBV9; clone_size: .; d_call: .; j_call: TRBJ2-2; cdr3_aa: CASSPRGGTGELFF; cdr3_nt: TGTGCCAGCAGCCCCCGGGGAGGCACCGGGGAGCTGTTTTTT
v_call: TRBV6-1; clone_size: .; d_call: .; j_call: TRBJ2-7; cdr3_aa: CASWGGAYEQYF; cdr3_nt: TGTGCCAGCTGGGGGGGCGCCTACGAGCAGTACTTC
v_call: TRBV7-3; clone_size: .; d_call: .; j_call: TRBJ2-7; cdr3_aa: CASSSRDNYEQYF; cdr3_nt: TGTGCCAGCAGCTCCCGGGACAACTACGAGCAGTACTTC
v_call: TRBV6-6; clone_size: few; d_call: .; j_call: TRBJ1-1; cdr3_aa: CATSLGRMNTEAFF; cdr3_nt: TGTGCCACCAGCCTCGGGAGGATGAACACTGAAGCTTTCTTT
v_call: TRBV10-1; clone_size: once; d_call: TRBD1; j_call: TRBJ1-1; cdr3_aa: CASSAGTGDTEAFF; cdr3_nt: TGCGCCAGCAGTGCCGGGACAGGGGACACTGAAGCTTTCTTT
v_call: TRBV7-3; clone_size: .; d_call: TRBD2; j_call: TRBJ2-1; cdr3_aa: CASSSGLADYNEQFF; cdr3_nt: TGTGCCAGCAGCTCAGGACTAGCGGACTACAATGAGCAGTTCTTC
v_call: TRBV2; clone_size: .; d_call: TRBD1; j_call: TRBJ1-2; cdr3_aa: CASSEAAGGIYGYTF; cdr3_nt: TGTGCCAGCAGTGAAGCCGCAGGGGGAATCTATGGCTACACCTTC
v_call: TRBV27; clone_size: .; d_call: .; j_call: TRBJ1-2; cdr3_aa: CASSPVRGSNGYTF; cdr3_nt: TGTGCCAGCAGTCCCGTACGCGGGTCGAATGGCTACACCTTC
v_call: TRBV13; clone_size: .; d_call: .; j_call: TRBJ1-3; cdr3_aa: CASTRYGRANGISSGNTIYF; cdr3_nt: TGTGCCAGCACCCGTTATGGGAGGGCTAACGGGATCTCTTCTGGAAACACCATATATTTT
v_call: TRBV29-1; clone_size: once; d_call: .; j_call: TRBJ1-2; cdr3_aa: CSAWAGALYGYTF; cdr3_nt: TGCAGCGCCTGGGCAGGGGCACTCTATGGCTACACCTTC
v_call: TRBV2; clone_size: few; d_call: TRBD1; j_call: TRBJ1-3; cdr3_aa: CASIKDRAVDTIYF; cdr3_nt: TGTGCCAGCATAAAGGACAGGGCCGTAGACACCATATATTTT
v_call: TRBV27; clone_size: .; d_call: .; j_call: TRBJ2-2; cdr3_aa: CASSFSRGSGNTGELFF; cdr3_nt: TGTGCCAGCAGTTTCTCCAGGGGAAGCGGGAACACCGGGGAGCTGTTTTTT
v_call: TRBV28; clone_size: .; d_call: .; j_call: TRBJ1-5; cdr3_aa: CASSSGLNNQPQHF; cdr3_nt: TGTGCCAGCAGTAGCGGGCTAAACAATCAGCCCCAGCATTTT
v_call: TRBV9; clone_size: .; d_call: .; j_call: TRBJ2-2; cdr3_aa: CATAGSTGELFF; cdr3_nt: TGTGCCACCGCAGGGTCCACCGGGGAGCTGTTTTTT
v_call: TRBV27; clone_size: once; d_call: .; j_call: TRBJ1-6; cdr3_aa: CASSPGLGVPLHF; cdr3_nt: TGTGCCAGCAGTCCGGGACTTGGTGTACCCCTCCACTTT
v_call: TRBV15; clone_size: few; d_call: .; j_call: TRBJ2-1; cdr3_aa: CATSTRGNYNEQFF; cdr3_nt: TGTGCCACCAGCACAAGGGGTAACTACAATGAGCAGTTCTTC
v_call: TRBV4-2; clone_size: .; d_call: TRBD1; j_call: TRBJ1-1; cdr3_aa: CASSQDGTGLFEAFF; cdr3_nt: TGTGCCAGCAGCCAAGACGGGACAGGGCTATTTGAAGCTTTCTTT
v_call: TRBV5-1; clone_size: .; d_call: TRBD2; j_call: TRBJ2-4; cdr3_aa: CASSSLGAGAGGIQYF; cdr3_nt: TGCGCCAGCAGCTCACTGGGAGCGGGAGCGGGGGGCATTCAGTACTTC
v_call: TRBV5-1; clone_size: .; d_call: .; j_call: TRBJ1-1; cdr3_aa: CASSLDTTGWTEAFF; cdr3_nt: TGCGCCAGCAGCTTGGATACGACAGGATGGACTGAAGCTTTCTTT
v_call: TRBV5-4; clone_size: .; d_call: TRBD1; j_call: TRBJ1-1; cdr3_aa: CASSSTGGAWTEAFF; cdr3_nt: TGTGCCAGCAGCTCCACAGGGGGCGCGTGGACTGAAGCTTTCTTT
v_call: TRBV5-4; clone_size: .; d_call: TRBD1; j_call: TRBJ2-7; cdr3_aa: CASSLGTGRSYEQYF; cdr3_nt: TGTGCCAGCAGCTTGGGGACAGGGAGATCCTACGAGCAGTACTTC
v_call: TRBV25-1; clone_size: .; d_call: TRBD1; j_call: TRBJ2-7; cdr3_aa: CASSDGQGVSEQYF; cdr3_nt: TGTGCCAGCAGTGACGGCCAGGGGGTAAGCGAGCAGTACTTC
v_call: TRBV7-6; clone_size: .; d_call: .; j_call: TRBJ2-7; cdr3_aa: CASSSPSLSYEQYF; cdr3_nt: TGTGCCAGCAGCTCCCCGAGCCTCTCCTACGAGCAGTACTTC
v_call: TRBV13; clone_size: .; d_call: TRBD2; j_call: TRBJ2-2; cdr3_aa: CASSLWRGRSTGELFF; cdr3_nt: TGTGCCAGCAGCTTATGGCGGGGGAGGTCCACCGGGGAGCTGTTTTTT
v_call: TRBV21-1; clone_size: .; d_call: .; j_call: TRBJ1-4; cdr3_aa: CASSISGQSFSTNEKLFF; cdr3_nt: TGTGCCAGCAGCATATCGGGACAGTCTTTTTCAACTAATGAAAAACTGTTTTTT
v_call: TRBV7-3; clone_size: .; d_call: .; j_call: TRBJ1-2; cdr3_aa: CASRKGSSAGDKFGGYTF; cdr3_nt: TGTGCCAGCAGAAAGGGGTCCTCTGCAGGGGATAAGTTCGGTGGCTACACCTTC
v_call: TRBV19; clone_size: .; d_call: TRBD1; j_call: TRBJ1-2; cdr3_aa: CASSLDRSPPGYTF; cdr3_nt: TGTGCCAGTAGCCTGGACAGGTCCCCTCCTGGCTACACCTTC
v_call: TRBV6-5; clone_size: .; d_call: TRBD1; j_call: TRBJ1-2; cdr3_aa: CASSYTGDGYTF; cdr3_nt: TGTGCCAGCAGTTACACAGGGGACGGCTACACCTTC
v_call: TRBV7-2; clone_size: .; d_call: .; j_call: TRBJ2-5; cdr3_aa: CASSYGQETQYF; cdr3_nt: TGTGCCAGCAGCTACGGCCAAGAGACCCAGTACTTC
v_call: TRBV15; clone_size: .; d_call: TRBD1; j_call: TRBJ2-7; cdr3_aa: CATSSRNRDRFTYEQYF; cdr3_nt: TGTGCCACCAGCAGCAGAAACCGGGACAGGTTCACCTACGAGCAGTACTTC
v_call: TRBV7-9; clone_size: few; d_call: TRBD1; j_call: TRBJ1-4; cdr3_aa: CASSSDRGNNEKLFF; cdr3_nt: TGTGCCAGCAGCTCCGACAGGGGGAATAATGAAAAACTGTTTTTT
v_call: TRBV6-5; clone_size: .; d_call: .; j_call: TRBJ2-7; cdr3_aa: CASSRNGALYEQYF; cdr3_nt: TGTGCCAGCAGCCGGAATGGGGCTCTCTACGAGCAGTACTTC
v_call: TRBV6-5; clone_size: .; d_call: .; j_call: TRBJ1-3; cdr3_aa: CASSYLPFEGNTIYF; cdr3_nt: TGTGCCAGCAGTTACTTACCCTTCGAGGGAAACACCATATATTTT
v_call: TRBV11-2; clone_size: .; d_call: .; j_call: TRBJ2-5; cdr3_aa: CASSFVTDQETQYF; cdr3_nt: TGTGCCAGCAGCTTTGTCACAGACCAAGAGACCCAGTACTTC
v_call: TRBV18; clone_size: few; d_call: TRBD1; j_call: TRBJ1-5; cdr3_aa: CASSPPDRGLYQPQHF; cdr3_nt: TGTGCCAGCTCACCACCGGACAGGGGGCTTTATCAGCCCCAGCATTTT
v_call: TRBV7-2; clone_size: .; d_call: .; j_call: TRBJ1-5; cdr3_aa: CASSPNPASDRHF; cdr3_nt: TGTGCCAGCAGCCCGAACCCAGCGTCAGATCGGCATTTT
v_call: TRBV5-1; clone_size: .; d_call: .; j_call: TRBJ1-1; cdr3_aa: CASQIRENTEAFF; cdr3_nt: TGCGCCAGCCAAATTCGGGAGAACACTGAAGCTTTCTTT
v_call: TRBV6-1; clone_size: .; d_call: .; j_call: TRBJ2-5; cdr3_aa: CASSEAYRVSETQYF; cdr3_nt: TGTGCCAGCAGTGAGGCTTACAGGGTCTCTGAGACCCAGTACTTC
v_call: TRBV19; clone_size: .; d_call: .; j_call: TRBJ1-1; cdr3_aa: CASSMRGPNTEAFF; cdr3_nt: TGTGCCAGTAGTATGCGGGGGCCCAACACTGAAGCTTTCTTT
v_call: TRBV7-2; clone_size: .; d_call: .; j_call: TRBJ1-5; cdr3_aa: CASSPAGDQPQHF; cdr3_nt: TGTGCCAGCAGCCCGGCGGGGGATCAGCCCCAGCATTTT
v_call: TRBV28; clone_size: .; d_call: .; j_call: TRBJ1-2; cdr3_aa: CASSSSGDYGYTF; cdr3_nt: TGTGCCAGCAGTTCGTCCGGAGACTATGGCTACACCTTC
v_call: TRBV29-1; clone_size: .; d_call: .; j_call: TRBJ1-5; cdr3_aa: CSVGWGANQPQHF; cdr3_nt: TGCAGCGTTGGTTGGGGCGCCAATCAGCCCCAGCATTTT
v_call: TRBV5-1; clone_size: .; d_call: .; j_call: TRBJ2-7; cdr3_aa: CASSLEGGQYYEQYF; cdr3_nt: TGCGCCAGCAGCCTGGAGGGCGGACAATACTACGAGCAGTACTTC
v_call: TRBV30; clone_size: .; d_call: TRBD1; j_call: TRBJ2-1; cdr3_aa: CAWSPPTGNNEQFF; cdr3_nt: TGTGCCTGGAGTCCCCCGACAGGGAATAATGAGCAGTTCTTC
v_call: TRBV27; clone_size: .; d_call: .; j_call: TRBJ1-2; cdr3_aa: CASSLSPGANYGYTF; cdr3_nt: TGTGCCAGCAGTTTATCGCCGGGAGCTAACTATGGCTACACCTTC
v_call: TRBV10-3; clone_size: once; d_call: .; j_call: TRBJ2-1; cdr3_aa: CAISDPAARDYNEQFF; cdr3_nt: TGTGCCATCAGTGACCCCGCTGCACGGGACTACAATGAGCAGTTCTTC
v_call: TRBV7-9; clone_size: .; d_call: .; j_call: TRBJ2-2; cdr3_aa: CASSRVWGPGELFF; cdr3_nt: TGTGCCAGCAGCCGGGTCTGGGGGCCCGGGGAGCTGTTTTTT